Following are 6 T cell receptor beta chains from one sample sequenced in a study of radiotherapy plus CTLA-4 blockade in lung cancer. Clones were read by immunoSEQ multiplex PCR, and TCRdb kept only the in-frame ones, dropping some. The data contain more than 95,000 clones, roughly 79% of them seen just once; the ten biggest clones take up about 3%. This specimen consisted of peripheral blood, obtained from a patient treated with radiotherapy plus ipilimumab. The receptor source for this set is a human donor with non-small cell lung cancer who had a partial response to radiotherapy plus ipilimumab. Some clones in this sample may be carry-over from other donors' samples.

The rearrangement joins TRBV11-3 to TRBJ2-5, with no clear D. From germline, CDR1 is SGHNT and CDR2 YENEEA. This CDR3 has 14 residues. The germline V and J ends were trimmed by 1 base and 1 base, with 7 bases remaining between them. The CDR3 region has the DNA TGTGCCAGCAGCTTAGTCCCAGTCCAAGAGACCCAGTACTTC. It is translated as CASSLVPVQETQYF.

The J gene is TRBJ1-1, the V gene TRBV25-1, with TRBD1 identical over 7 bases. Per the germline V gene, CDR1 is MGHDK and CDR2 is SYGVNS. The V gene end was trimmed by 8 bases and the J gene end by 4 bases; junction bases not matched to a gene: 4. The CDR3 covers 12 residues. CDR3 in DNA: TGTGCCAGCCTACAGGGGACCACTGAAGCTTTCTTT. This gives the protein CASLQGTTEAFF.

This chain links TRBV6-6 with TRBJ1-1; no definite D call. Trimming cost V 0 bases and J 8 bases, with 10 bases left between them. The germline V gene encodes CDR1 MNHNY and CDR2 SVGAGI (reference sequence). The CDR3 consists of 13 residues. This chain's CDR3 is CASSYSMAREAFF. The CDR3 coding sequence is TGTGCCAGCAGTTACTCGATGGCAAGAGAAGCTTTCTTT.

The chain links TRBV6-6 to TRBJ2-7, with 13 positions matching TRBD2. The V and J ends lost 5 bases and 5 bases, in that order; junction bases with no gene match: 3. Germline V gives CDR1 MNHNY, CDR2 SVGAGI (reference sequence). The CDR3 runs 14 residues. DNA of the CDR3: TGTGCCAGCAGTCGGACTAGCGGGAGCGACGAGCAGTACTTC. Translation gives CASSRTSGSDEQYF.

V gene TRBV14 combines with J gene TRBJ2-2; 12 bases are a match to TRBD2. V shed 0 bases, J shed 3 bases, and the junction held 8 bases outside the gene matches. The CDR3 has 19 amino acids. Looked up from germline, CDR1 is SGHDN and CDR2 is FVKESK. The CDR3 loop reads CASSQDRRLAGAHTGELFF. The CDR3 DNA sequence: TGTGCCAGCAGCCAAGATCGTAGACTAGCGGGGGCCCACACCGGGGAGCTGTTTTTT.

As DNA, the CDR3 is TGCGCCAGCAGCTTGGAAACAGCTGTCTACAATGAGCAGTTCTTC. Translated, it gives CASSLETAVYNEQFF. The chain employs TRBV5-1 and TRBJ2-1, with unresolved D. Germline V gene lookup returns CDR1 SGHRS and CDR2 YFSETQ. Trimming left V 0 bases short and J 3 bases short, with 10 bases between. This CDR3 spans 15 amino acids.